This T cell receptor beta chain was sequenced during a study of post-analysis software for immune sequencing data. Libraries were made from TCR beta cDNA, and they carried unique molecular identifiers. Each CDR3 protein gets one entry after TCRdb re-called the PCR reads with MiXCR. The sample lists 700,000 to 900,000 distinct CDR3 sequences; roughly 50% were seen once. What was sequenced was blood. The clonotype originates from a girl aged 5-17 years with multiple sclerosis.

CDR3 amino acids: CATSRDKREGRVAKNIQYF. CDR3 sequence (DNA): TGTGCCACCAGCAGAGATAAGCGGGAGGGCCGCGTAGCCAAAAACATTCAGTACTTC. This chain uses TRBV15 with TRBJ2-4; TRBD2 matches at 10 bases. The CDR3 consists of 19 residues. Looked up from germline, CDR1 is LNHNV and CDR2 is YYDKDF (reference sequence). V gave up 0 bases and J gave up 0 bases; unmatched junction bases: 8.